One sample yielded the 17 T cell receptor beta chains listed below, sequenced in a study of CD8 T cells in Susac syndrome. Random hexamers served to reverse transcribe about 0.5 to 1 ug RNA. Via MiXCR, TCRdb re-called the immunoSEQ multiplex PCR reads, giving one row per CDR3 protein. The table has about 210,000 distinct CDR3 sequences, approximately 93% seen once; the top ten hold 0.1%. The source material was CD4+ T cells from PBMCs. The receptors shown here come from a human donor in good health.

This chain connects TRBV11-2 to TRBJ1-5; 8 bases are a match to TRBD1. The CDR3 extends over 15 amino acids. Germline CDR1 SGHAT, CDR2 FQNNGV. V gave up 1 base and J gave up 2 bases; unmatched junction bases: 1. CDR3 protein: CASSLGTGRNQPQHF. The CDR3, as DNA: TGTGCCAGCAGCTTAGGGACAGGGCGCAATCAGCCCCAGCATTTT.

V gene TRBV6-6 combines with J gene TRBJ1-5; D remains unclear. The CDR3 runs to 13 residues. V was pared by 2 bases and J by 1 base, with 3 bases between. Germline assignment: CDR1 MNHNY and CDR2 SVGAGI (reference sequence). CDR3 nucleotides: TGTGCCAGCAGTTACGAAAGCAATCAGCCCCAGCATTTT. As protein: CASSYESNQPQHF.

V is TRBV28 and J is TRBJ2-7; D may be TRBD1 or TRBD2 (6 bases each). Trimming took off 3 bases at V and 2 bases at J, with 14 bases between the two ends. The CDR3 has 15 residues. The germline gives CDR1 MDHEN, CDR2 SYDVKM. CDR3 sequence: CASSLGGGPTYEQYF. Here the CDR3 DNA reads TGTGCCAGCAGTTTGGGTGGGGGGCCCACCTACGAGCAGTACTTC.

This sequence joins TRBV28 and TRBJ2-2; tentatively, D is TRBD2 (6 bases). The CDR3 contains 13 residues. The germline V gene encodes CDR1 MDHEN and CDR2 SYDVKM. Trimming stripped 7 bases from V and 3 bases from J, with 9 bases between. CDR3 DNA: TGTGCCAGCATGTGGGGGGACACCGGGGAGCTGTTTTTT. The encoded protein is CASMWGDTGELFF.

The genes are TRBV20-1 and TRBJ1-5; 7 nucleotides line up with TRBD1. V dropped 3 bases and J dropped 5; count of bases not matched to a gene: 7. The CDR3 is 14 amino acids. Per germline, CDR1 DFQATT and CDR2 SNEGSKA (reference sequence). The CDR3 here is CSARGDRVDQPQHF. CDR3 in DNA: TGCAGTGCTAGGGGGGACAGAGTGGATCAGCCCCAGCATTTT.

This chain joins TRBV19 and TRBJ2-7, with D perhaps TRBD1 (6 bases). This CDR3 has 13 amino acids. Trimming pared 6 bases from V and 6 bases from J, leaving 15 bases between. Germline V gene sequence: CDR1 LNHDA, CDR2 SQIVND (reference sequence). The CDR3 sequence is CASSGTARGEQYF. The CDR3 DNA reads TGTGCCAGTAGCGGAACCGCCAGGGGCGAGCAGTACTTC.

CDR3 residues: CASSTYTGGNYGYTF. The CDR3 region has the DNA TGTGCCAGCAGCACCTATACAGGGGGAAACTATGGCTACACCTTC. This chain connects TRBV7-9 to TRBJ1-2; 8 bases map to TRBD1. V was clipped by 5 bases and J by 2 bases; unmatched bases: 7. Germline V gene lookup returns CDR1 SEHNR and CDR2 FQNEAQ (reference sequence). This CDR3 contains 15 residues.

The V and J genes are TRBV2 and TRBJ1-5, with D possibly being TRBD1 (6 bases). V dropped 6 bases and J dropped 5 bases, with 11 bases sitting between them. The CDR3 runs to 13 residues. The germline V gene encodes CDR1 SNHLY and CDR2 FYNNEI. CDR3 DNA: TGTGCCAGCAGCGGACAGAGGGATCAGCCCCAGCATTTT. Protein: CASSGQRDQPQHF.

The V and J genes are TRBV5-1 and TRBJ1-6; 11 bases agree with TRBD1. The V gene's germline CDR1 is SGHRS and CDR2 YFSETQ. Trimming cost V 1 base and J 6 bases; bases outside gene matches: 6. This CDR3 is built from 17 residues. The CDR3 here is CASSLKGQGEGNSPLHF. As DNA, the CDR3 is TGCGCCAGCAGCTTGAAGGGACAGGGGGAGGGTAATTCACCCCTCCACTTT. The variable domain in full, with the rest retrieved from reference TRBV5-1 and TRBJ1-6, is KAGVTQTPRYLIKTRGQQVTLSCSPISGHRSVSWYQQTPGQGLQFLFEYFSETQRNKGNFPGRFSGRQFSNSRSEMNVSTLELGDSALYLCASSLKGQGEGNSPLHFGNGTRLTVT.

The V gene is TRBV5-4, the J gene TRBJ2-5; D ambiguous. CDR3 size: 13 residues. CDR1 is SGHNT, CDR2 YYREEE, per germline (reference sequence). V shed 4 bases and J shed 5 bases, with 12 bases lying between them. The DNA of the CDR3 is TGTGCCAGCAGCCCTGGTTCTAAGGAGACCCAGTACTTC. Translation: CASSPGSKETQYF.

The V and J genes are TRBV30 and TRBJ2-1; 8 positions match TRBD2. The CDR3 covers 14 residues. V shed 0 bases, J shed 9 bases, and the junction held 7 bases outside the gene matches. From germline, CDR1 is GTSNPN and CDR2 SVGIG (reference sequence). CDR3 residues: CAWSVLGGEGEQFF. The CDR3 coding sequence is TGTGCCTGGAGTGTACTCGGGGGGGAGGGTGAGCAGTTCTTC.

Here the CDR3 reads CASSVGAWGTDTQYF. For the CDR3, the DNA is TGTGCCAGCAGCGTCGGTGCCTGGGGCACAGATACGCAGTATTTT. V and J are TRBV9 and TRBJ2-3; D remains ambiguous. The CDR3 loop spans 15 amino acids. Per the germline V gene, CDR1 is SGDLS and CDR2 is YYNGEE. The V and J ends lost 2 bases and 1 base respectively, with 11 bases between them.

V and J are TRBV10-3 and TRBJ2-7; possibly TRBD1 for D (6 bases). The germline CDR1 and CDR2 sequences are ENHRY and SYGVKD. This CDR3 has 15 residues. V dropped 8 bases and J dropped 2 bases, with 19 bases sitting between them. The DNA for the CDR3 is TGTGCCATCCGCTCCACAGGGACCGACCCCTACGAGCAGTACTTC. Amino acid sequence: CAIRSTGTDPYEQYF.

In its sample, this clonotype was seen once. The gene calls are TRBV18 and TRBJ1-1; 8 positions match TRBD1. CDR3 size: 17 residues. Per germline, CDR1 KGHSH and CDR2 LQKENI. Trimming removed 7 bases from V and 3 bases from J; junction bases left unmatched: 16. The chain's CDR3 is CASLLGQGAGGDTEAFF. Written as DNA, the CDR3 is TGTGCCAGCTTACTAGGGCAGGGGGCCGGCGGTGACACTGAAGCTTTCTTT.

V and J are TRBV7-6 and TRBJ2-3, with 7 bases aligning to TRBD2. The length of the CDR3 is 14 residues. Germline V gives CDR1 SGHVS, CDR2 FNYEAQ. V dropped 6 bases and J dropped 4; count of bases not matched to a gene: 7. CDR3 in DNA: TGTGCCAGCAGTTACAGCGGGGTATCAGATACGCAGTATTTT. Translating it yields CASSYSGVSDTQYF.

The CDR3 protein is CASSQVLHHSYEQYV. DNA for the CDR3: TGTGCCAGCAGCCAAGTACTACATCACTCCTACGAGCAGTACGTC. The chain recombines TRBV14 with TRBJ2-7, with D hard to call. The germline V gene has CDR1 SGHDN and CDR2 FVKESK. The V end was cut by 1 base, the J end by 0 bases, with 10 bases between. The CDR3 consists of 15 residues.

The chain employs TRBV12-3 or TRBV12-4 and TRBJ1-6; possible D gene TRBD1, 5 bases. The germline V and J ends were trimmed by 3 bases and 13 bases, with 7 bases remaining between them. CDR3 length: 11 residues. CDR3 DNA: TGTGCCAGCAGTTTTGGGGCGCCCCTCCACTTT. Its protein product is CASSFGAPLHF.